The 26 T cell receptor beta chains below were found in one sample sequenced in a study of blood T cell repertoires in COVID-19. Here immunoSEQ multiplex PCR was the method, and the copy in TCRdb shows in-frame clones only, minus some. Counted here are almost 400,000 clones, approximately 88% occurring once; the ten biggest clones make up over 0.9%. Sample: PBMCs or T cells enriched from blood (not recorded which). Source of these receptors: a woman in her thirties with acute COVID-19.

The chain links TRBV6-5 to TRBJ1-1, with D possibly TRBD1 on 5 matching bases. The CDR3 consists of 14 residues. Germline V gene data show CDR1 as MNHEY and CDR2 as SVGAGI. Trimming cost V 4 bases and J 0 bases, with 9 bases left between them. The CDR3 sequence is CASSSQVLNTEAFF. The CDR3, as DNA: TGTGCCAGCAGTTCACAGGTTTTGAACACTGAAGCTTTCTTT.

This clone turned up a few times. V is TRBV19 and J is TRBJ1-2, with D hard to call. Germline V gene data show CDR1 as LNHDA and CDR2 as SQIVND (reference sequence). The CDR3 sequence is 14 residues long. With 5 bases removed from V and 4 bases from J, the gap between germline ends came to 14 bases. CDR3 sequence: CASSPQTDSYGYTF. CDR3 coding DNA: TGTGCCAGTAGTCCCCAAACTGACTCCTATGGCTACACCTTC.

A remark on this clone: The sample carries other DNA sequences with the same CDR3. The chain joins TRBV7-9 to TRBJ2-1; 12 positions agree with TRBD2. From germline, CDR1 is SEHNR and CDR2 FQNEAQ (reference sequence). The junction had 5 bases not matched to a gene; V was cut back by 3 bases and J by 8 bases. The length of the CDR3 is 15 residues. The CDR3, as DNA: TGTGCCAGCAGCTTTACTAGCGGGGGGTGGGATGAGCAGTTCTTC. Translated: CASSFTSGGWDEQFF.

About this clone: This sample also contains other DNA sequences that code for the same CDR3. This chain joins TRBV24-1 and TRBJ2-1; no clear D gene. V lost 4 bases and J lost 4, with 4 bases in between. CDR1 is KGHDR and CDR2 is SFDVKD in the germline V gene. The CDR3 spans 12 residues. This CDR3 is CATSDPYNEQFF. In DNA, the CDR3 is TGTGCCACCAGTGACCCTTACAATGAGCAGTTCTTC.

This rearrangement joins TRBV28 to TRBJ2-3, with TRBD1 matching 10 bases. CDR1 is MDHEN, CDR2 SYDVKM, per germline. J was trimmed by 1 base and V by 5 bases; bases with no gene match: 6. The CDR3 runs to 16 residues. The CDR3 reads CASSKTGGDRTDTQYF. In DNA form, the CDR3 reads TGTGCCAGCAGTAAGACAGGGGGCGATCGCACAGATACGCAGTATTTT.

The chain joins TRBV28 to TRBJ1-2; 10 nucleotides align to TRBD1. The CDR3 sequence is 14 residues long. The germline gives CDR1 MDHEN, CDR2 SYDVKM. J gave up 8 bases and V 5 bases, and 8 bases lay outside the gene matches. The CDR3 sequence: CASSIRDRGVGYTF. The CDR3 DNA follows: TGTGCCAGCAGTATCCGGGACAGGGGTGTAGGCTACACCTTC.

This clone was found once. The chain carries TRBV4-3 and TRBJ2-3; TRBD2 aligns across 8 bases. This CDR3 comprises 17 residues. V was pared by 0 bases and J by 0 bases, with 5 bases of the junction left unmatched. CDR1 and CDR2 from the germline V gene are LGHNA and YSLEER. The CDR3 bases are TGCGCCAGCAGCCAAGAGCTTGGCGGGGGGAGCACAGATACGCAGTATTTT. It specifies CASSQELGGGSTDTQYF.

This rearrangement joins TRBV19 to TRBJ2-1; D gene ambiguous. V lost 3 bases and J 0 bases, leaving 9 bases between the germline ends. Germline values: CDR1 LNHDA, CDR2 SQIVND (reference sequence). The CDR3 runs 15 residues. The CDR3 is CASSMAAASYNEQFF. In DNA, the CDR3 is TGTGCCAGTAGTATGGCGGCAGCCTCCTACAATGAGCAGTTCTTC.

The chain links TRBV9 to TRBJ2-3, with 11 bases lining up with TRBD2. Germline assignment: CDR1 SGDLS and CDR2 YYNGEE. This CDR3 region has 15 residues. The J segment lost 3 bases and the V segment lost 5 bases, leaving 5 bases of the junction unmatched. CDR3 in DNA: TGTGCCAGCAGTTCTAGCGGGGGGCAGACAGATACGCAGTATTTT. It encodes CASSSSGGQTDTQYF.

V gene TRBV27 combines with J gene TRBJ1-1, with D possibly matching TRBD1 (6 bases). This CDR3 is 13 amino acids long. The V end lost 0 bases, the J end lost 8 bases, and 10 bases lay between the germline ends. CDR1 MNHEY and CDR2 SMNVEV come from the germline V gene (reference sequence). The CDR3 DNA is TGTGCCAGCAGTTTATCTACAGGGTGGGAAGCTTTCTTT. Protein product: CASSLSTGWEAFF.

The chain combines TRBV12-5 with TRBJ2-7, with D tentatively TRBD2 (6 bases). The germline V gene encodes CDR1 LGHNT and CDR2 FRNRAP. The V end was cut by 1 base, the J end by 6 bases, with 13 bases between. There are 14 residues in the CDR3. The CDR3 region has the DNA TGTGCTAGTGGTTTGGCCTTAGGAGGGTTCGAGCAGTACTTC. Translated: CASGLALGGFEQYF.

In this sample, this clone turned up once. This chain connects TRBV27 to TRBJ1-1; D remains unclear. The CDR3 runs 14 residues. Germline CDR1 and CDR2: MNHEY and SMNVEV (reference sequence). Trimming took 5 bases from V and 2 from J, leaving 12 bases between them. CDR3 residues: CASSPLDGNTEAFF. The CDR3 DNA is TGTGCCAGCAGTCCTCTAGACGGAAACACTGAAGCTTTCTTT.

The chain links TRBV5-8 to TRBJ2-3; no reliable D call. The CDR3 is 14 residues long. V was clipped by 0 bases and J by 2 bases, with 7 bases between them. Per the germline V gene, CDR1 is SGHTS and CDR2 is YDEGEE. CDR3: CASSLGAHTDTQYF. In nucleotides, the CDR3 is TGTGCCAGCAGCTTGGGGGCCCACACAGATACGCAGTATTTT.

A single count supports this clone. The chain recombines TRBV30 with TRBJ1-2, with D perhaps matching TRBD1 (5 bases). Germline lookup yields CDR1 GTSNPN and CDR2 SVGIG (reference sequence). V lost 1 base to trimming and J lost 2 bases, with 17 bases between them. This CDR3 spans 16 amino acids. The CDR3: CAWSAGDRRLNYGYTF. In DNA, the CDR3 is TGTGCCTGGAGTGCCGGCGACAGAAGATTGAACTATGGCTACACCTTC.

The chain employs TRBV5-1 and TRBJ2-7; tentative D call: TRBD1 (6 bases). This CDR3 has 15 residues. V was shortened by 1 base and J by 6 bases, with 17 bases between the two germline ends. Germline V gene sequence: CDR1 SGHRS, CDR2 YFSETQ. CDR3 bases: TGCGCCAGCAGCTTGTTCAGGGGCCTACCTGGCGAGCAGTACTTC. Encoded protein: CASSLFRGLPGEQYF.

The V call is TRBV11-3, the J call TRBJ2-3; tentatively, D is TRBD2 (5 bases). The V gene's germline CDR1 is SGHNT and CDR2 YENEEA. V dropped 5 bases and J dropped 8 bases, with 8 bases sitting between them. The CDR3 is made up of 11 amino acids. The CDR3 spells CASSPGGTQYF. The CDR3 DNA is TGTGCCAGCAGCCCCGGAGGTACGCAGTATTTT.

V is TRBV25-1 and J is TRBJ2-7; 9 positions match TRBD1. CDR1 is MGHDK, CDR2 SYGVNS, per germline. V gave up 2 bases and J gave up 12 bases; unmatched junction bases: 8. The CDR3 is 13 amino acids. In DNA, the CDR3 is TGTGCCAGCAGTGAACGCAAGACAGGGGGTTGGTACTTC. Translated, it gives CASSERKTGGWYF.

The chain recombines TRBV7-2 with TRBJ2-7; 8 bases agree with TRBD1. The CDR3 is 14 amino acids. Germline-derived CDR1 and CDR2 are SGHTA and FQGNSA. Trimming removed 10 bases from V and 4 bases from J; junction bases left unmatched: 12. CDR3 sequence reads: CANNKPDRVYEQYF. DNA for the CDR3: TGTGCCAACAACAAACCGGACAGGGTATACGAGCAGTACTTC.

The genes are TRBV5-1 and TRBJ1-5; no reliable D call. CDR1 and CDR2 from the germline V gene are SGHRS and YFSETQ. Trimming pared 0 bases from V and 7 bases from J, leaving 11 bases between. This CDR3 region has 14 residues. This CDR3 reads CASSLGGVGQPQHF. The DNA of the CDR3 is TGCGCCAGCAGCTTGGGAGGAGTCGGACAGCCCCAGCATTTT.

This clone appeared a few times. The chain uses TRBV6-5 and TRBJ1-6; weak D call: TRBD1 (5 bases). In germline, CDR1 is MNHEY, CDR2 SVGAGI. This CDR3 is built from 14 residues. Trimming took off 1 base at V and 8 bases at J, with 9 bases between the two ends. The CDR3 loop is CASSYWGGDSPLHF. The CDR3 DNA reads TGTGCCAGCAGTTACTGGGGGGGAGATTCACCCCTCCACTTT.

CDR3 sequence reads: CASSPRQGANYGYTF. The CDR3 DNA reads as TGTGCCAGCAGCCCAAGACAGGGAGCTAACTATGGCTACACCTTC. V is TRBV9 and J is TRBJ1-2; 7 nucleotides match TRBD1. J lost 0 bases, V lost 4 bases, and 6 bases had no gene match. This CDR3 has 15 residues. Germline V gene data show CDR1 as SGDLS and CDR2 as YYNGEE.

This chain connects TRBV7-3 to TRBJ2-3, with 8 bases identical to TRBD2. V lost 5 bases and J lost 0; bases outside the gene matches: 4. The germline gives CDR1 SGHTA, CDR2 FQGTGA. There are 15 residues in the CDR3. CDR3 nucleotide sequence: TGTGCCAGCAGCCCCCGGACTAGCAGCACAGATACGCAGTATTTT. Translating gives CASSPRTSSTDTQYF. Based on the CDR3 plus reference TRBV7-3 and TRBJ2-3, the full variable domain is GAGVSQTPSNKVTEKGKYVELRCDPISGHTALYWYRQSLGQGPEFLIYFQGTGAADDSGLPNDRFFAVRPEGSVSTLKIQRTERGDSAVYLCASSPRTSSTDTQYFGPGTRLTVL.

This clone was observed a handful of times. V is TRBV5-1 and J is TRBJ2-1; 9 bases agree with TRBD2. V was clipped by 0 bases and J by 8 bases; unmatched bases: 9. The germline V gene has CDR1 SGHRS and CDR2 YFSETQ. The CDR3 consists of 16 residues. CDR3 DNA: TGCGCCAGCAGCTTGGCCTGGTTAGCGGGGGTTGATGAGCAGTTCTTC. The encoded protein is CASSLAWLAGVDEQFF.

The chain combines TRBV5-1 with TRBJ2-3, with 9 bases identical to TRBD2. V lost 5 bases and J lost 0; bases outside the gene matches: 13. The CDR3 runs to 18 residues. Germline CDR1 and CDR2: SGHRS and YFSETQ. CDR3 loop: CASSPGRGGERSTDTQYF. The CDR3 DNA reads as TGCGCCAGCAGTCCCGGGCGGGGGGGGGAGAGAAGCACAGATACGCAGTATTTT. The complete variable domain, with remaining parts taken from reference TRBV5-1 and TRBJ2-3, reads KAGVTQTPRYLIKTRGQQVTLSCSPISGHRSVSWYQQTPGQGLQFLFEYFSETQRNKGNFPGRFSGRQFSNSRSEMNVSTLELGDSALYLCASSPGRGGERSTDTQYFGPGTRLTVL.

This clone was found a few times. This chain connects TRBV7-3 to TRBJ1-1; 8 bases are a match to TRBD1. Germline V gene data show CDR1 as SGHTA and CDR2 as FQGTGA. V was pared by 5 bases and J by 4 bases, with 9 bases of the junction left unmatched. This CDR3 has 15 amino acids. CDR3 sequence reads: CASSLSGQASTEAFF. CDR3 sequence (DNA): TGTGCCAGCAGCCTCTCGGGACAGGCGTCCACTGAAGCTTTCTTT.

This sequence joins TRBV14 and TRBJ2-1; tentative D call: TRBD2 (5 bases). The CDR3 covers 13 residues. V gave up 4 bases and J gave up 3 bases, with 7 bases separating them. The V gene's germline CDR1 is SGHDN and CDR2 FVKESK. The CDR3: CASSPAGYNEQFF. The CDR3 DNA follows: TGTGCCAGCAGCCCCGCGGGCTACAATGAGCAGTTCTTC.